One and the same sample provided the 26 T cell receptor beta chains below, sequenced in a study of blood T cells in healthy people across ages. Primed by a sample-barcoded 5' primer and a J-beta primer mix, a second PCR proceeded for about 7 to 12 cycles. MiXCR, applied by TCRdb to the 5' RACE reads, yields one record per CDR3 protein. The sample has 1,300,000 or so distinct CDR3 sequences, roughly 64% seen once. The sample comprised blood. The receptors here all came from a young man in good health.

This clonotype appeared a few times. This chain uses TRBV25-1 with TRBJ1-5, with TRBD1 as a possible D gene (5 bases). The germline V gene has CDR1 MGHDK and CDR2 SYGVNS. CDR3 length: 14 amino acids. Trimming left V 5 bases short and J 2 bases short, with 10 bases between. The DNA of the CDR3 is TGTGCCAGCAGTTGGGGGGTTGGCAATCAGCCCCAGCATTTT. Protein sequence: CASSWGVGNQPQHF.

This clonotype is a singleton in its sample. The V and J genes are TRBV10-3 and TRBJ2-3; D is uncertain. V lost 1 base and J 0 bases, leaving 5 bases between the germline ends. The V gene's germline CDR1 is ENHRY and CDR2 SYGVKD. The CDR3 loop spans 14 amino acids. The DNA of the CDR3 is TGTGCCATCAGTGAGTTGGTAAGCACAGATACGCAGTATTTT. Encoded protein: CAISELVSTDTQYF.

This clonotype was counted only a few times. The gene calls are TRBV7-2 and TRBJ2-7; TRBD1 is a possible D gene (5 bases). Trimming left V 3 bases short and J 2 bases short, with 11 bases between. This CDR3 has 14 residues. Germline lookup yields CDR1 SGHTA and CDR2 FQGNSA. This CDR3 is CASSFEMGPYEQYF. The CDR3 DNA sequence: TGTGCCAGCAGCTTTGAAATGGGGCCCTACGAGCAGTACTTC. Drawing the rest from reference TRBV7-2 and TRBJ2-7, the complete variable domain is GAGVSQSPSNKVTEKGKDVELRCDPISGHTALYWYRQSLGQGLEFLIYFQGNSAPDKSGLPSDRFSAERTGGSVSTLTIQRTQQEDSAVYLCASSFEMGPYEQYFGPGTRLTVT.

The gene calls are TRBV14 and TRBJ2-7; TRBD1 agrees at 8 bases. V lost 4 bases to trimming and J lost 6 bases; unmatched junction nucleotides: 5. CDR3 length: 13 residues. CDR1 and CDR2 (germline): SGHDN, FVKESK. This CDR3 reads CASSPTTGAEQYF. In nucleotides, the CDR3 is TGTGCCAGCAGCCCGACGACAGGGGCCGAGCAGTACTTC.

J is TRBJ2-7 and V is TRBV7-4, with 9 bases that match TRBD1. After removal of 10 bases from V and 7 bases from J, the junction contained 11 bases not matched to a gene. This CDR3 region has 13 residues. Germline V lookup: CDR1 SGHVT, CDR2 SQSDAQ. The CDR3: CANTDRGRSEQYF. In nucleotides, the CDR3 is TGTGCCAACACCGACAGGGGGAGGAGTGAGCAGTACTTC.

J is TRBJ1-2 and V is TRBV2; perhaps TRBD1 as D (5 bases). Germline CDR1 is SNHLY and CDR2 is FYNNEI. CDR3 length equals 17 residues. Trimming removed 6 bases from V and 3 bases from J, with 23 bases in between. The CDR3 sequence: CASRGVFDSFYHYGYTF. In DNA, the CDR3 is TGTGCCAGCAGAGGGGTTTTTGACAGTTTTTATCACTATGGCTACACCTTC.

The rearrangement links TRBV12-3 or TRBV12-4 to TRBJ2-1; the D call may be TRBD1 or TRBD2 (5 bases each). Trimming took off 9 bases at V and 4 bases at J, with 16 bases between the two ends. This CDR3 has 14 amino acids. The CDR3 DNA reads TGTGCCAGTAGGACCGGGACGGGATACAATGAGCAGTTCTTC. Protein: CASRTGTGYNEQFF.

This clonotype was counted once. This chain's CDR3 is CASEVQNSYEQYF. The DNA for the CDR3 is TGTGCCAGCGAGGTGCAGAACTCATACGAGCAGTACTTC. The V and J genes are TRBV5-8 and TRBJ2-4; D is undetermined. The closer fit of TRBJ2-7 to the DNA end suggests the J call may be wrong. CDR1 is SGHTS, CDR2 YDEGEE, per germline. The length of the CDR3 is 13 residues.

CDR3 bases: TGTGCCAGCACGGGTTCGGGGGACAGCACAGATACGCAGTATTTT. Amino acids: CASTGSGDSTDTQYF. This chain connects TRBV12-3 or TRBV12-4 to TRBJ2-3; weak D call: TRBD2 (6 bases). Trimming took off 7 bases at V and 0 bases at J, with 14 bases between the two ends. CDR3 length: 15 amino acids.

The V and J genes are TRBV29-1 and TRBJ2-1; 7 bases map to TRBD1. Trimming took 3 bases from V and 9 from J; bases not matched to a gene: 11. Germline CDR1 reads SQVTM; CDR2 reads ANQGSEA. CDR3 size: 14 residues. The CDR3 sequence: CSVEGQSVTVEQFF. The CDR3 DNA follows: TGCAGCGTTGAGGGACAGAGTGTGACAGTTGAGCAGTTCTTC.

This clonotype came up a few times. J is TRBJ2-5 and V is TRBV28; a possible D gene is TRBD2 (5 bases). This CDR3 contains 13 residues. Trimming left V 3 bases short and J 11 bases short, with 16 bases between. In germline, CDR1 is MDHEN, CDR2 SYDVKM. The CDR3 nucleotides read TGTGCCAGCAGTTTTTTTTCTAGCTTTGAGCAGTACTTC. It translates to CASSFFSSFEQYF.

Only one count was recorded for this clonotype. The V gene is TRBV13, the J gene TRBJ2-1, with TRBD2 identical over 15 bases. Trimming took 5 bases from V and 8 from J; bases not matched to a gene: 10. The germline gives CDR1 PRHDT, CDR2 FYEKMQ (reference sequence). This CDR3 contains 17 residues. CDR3 protein: CASSPTGLAGGFDEQFF. In DNA, the CDR3 is TGTGCCAGCAGCCCAACGGGACTAGCGGGGGGTTTTGATGAGCAGTTCTTC. The variable domain in full, completed from reference TRBV13 and TRBJ2-1, reads AAGVIQSPRHLIKEKRETATLKCYPIPRHDTVYWYQQGPGQDPQFLISFYEKMQSDKGSIPDRFSAQQFSDYHSELNMSSLELGDSALYFCASSPTGLAGGFDEQFFGPGTRLTVL.

The chain links TRBV27 to TRBJ1-5; unclear D gene. Germline-derived CDR1 and CDR2 are MNHEY and SMNVEV (reference sequence). CDR3 length: 16 amino acids. V lost 4 bases to trimming and J lost 0 bases, with 13 bases between them. The CDR3 nucleotides read TGTGCCAGCAGTTCCCTCGACCGAACTAGCAATCAGCCCCAGCATTTT. This sequence encodes CASSSLDRTSNQPQHF.

The chain employs TRBV4-3 and TRBJ1-4, with 9 bases identical to TRBD1. There are 15 residues in the CDR3. V was clipped by 3 bases and J by 8 bases; unmatched bases: 7. Germline CDR1 is LGHNA and CDR2 is YSLEER. The CDR3 bases are TGCGCCAGCAGCCAGGGAGGGACAGGGATGGAAAAACTGTTTTTT. It translates to CASSQGGTGMEKLFF.

This chain uses TRBV20-1 with TRBJ2-6, with D possibly being TRBD1 (6 bases). The germline CDR1 and CDR2 sequences are DFQATT and SNEGSKA (reference sequence). Trimming cost V 6 bases and J 2 bases, with 20 bases left between them. This CDR3 contains 17 residues. This CDR3 is CSAKAYRERTGANVLTF. CDR3 in DNA: TGCAGTGCGAAGGCATACAGGGAAAGGACTGGGGCCAACGTCCTGACTTTC.

A few counts support this clonotype. V gene TRBV5-5 combines with J gene TRBJ2-5; the match to TRBD2 covers 8 bases. The CDR3 is 14 residues long. CDR1 and CDR2 (germline): SGHKS, YYEKEE (reference sequence). With V trimmed by 0 bases and J by 11 bases, 9 bases remained unmatched. DNA for the CDR3: TGTGCCAGCAGCTTGGGCGGGGGGTACAATGAGCAGTACTTC. Translated: CASSLGGGYNEQYF.

The CDR3: CATNGLVLSYEQYF. As DNA, the CDR3 is TGTGCCACCAACGGACTAGTTCTCTCCTACGAGCAGTACTTC. The chain joins TRBV2 to TRBJ2-7; TRBD2 matches at 7 bases. The CDR3 spans 14 residues. Germline V gene lookup returns CDR1 SNHLY and CDR2 FYNNEI. V shed 10 bases and J 0 bases; nucleotides not matched to a gene: 9. Drawing the rest from reference TRBV2 and TRBJ2-7, the complete variable domain is EPEVTQTPSHQVTQMGQEVILRCVPISNHLYFYWYRQILGQKVEFLVSFYNNEISEKSEIFDDQFSVERPDGSNFTLKIRSTKLEDSAMYFCATNGLVLSYEQYFGPGTRLTVT.

V is TRBV7-9 and J is TRBJ2-3; TRBD2 matches at 10 bases. With V trimmed by 5 bases and J by 6 bases, 5 bases remained unmatched. This CDR3 is built from 14 residues. The germline V gene encodes CDR1 SEHNR and CDR2 FQNEAQ (reference sequence). The CDR3 DNA follows: TGTGCCAGCAGCATAACTAGCGGGGCGGATACGCAGTATTTT. Residues: CASSITSGADTQYF.

J is TRBJ2-3 and V is TRBV29-1, with D perhaps given as TRBD1 or TRBD2 (5 bases each). Germline V gene lookup returns CDR1 SQVTM and CDR2 ANQGSEA. This CDR3 has 14 residues. The V end lost 7 bases, the J end lost 3 bases, and 17 bases lay between the germline ends. The CDR3 spells CSAGRLLRTDTQYF. The CDR3 bases are TGCAGCGCGGGACGTCTACTAAGGACAGATACGCAGTATTTT.

V usage is TRBV4-3 and J usage is TRBJ2-2, with D possibly TRBD1 on 5 matching bases. The CDR3 runs 16 residues. CDR1 is LGHNA and CDR2 is YSLEER in the germline V gene. V gave up 1 base and J gave up 4 bases, with 13 bases separating them. CDR3 amino acids: CASSQGASGSTGELFF. The CDR3 nucleotides read TGCGCCAGCAGCCAAGGAGCCTCAGGGTCCACCGGGGAGCTGTTTTTT.

This clonotype showed up just a few times. The chain couples TRBV9 to TRBJ2-7; D gene unclear. Trimming took 0 bases from V and 2 from J, leaving 9 bases between them. This CDR3 is built from 14 residues. The germline V gene encodes CDR1 SGDLS and CDR2 YYNGEE. For the CDR3, the DNA is TGTGCCAGCAGCGTAGACGCGTACGCCTACGAGCAGTACTTC. This translates into CASSVDAYAYEQYF.

The chain has TRBV6-2 or TRBV6-3 and TRBJ2-7; possible D gene TRBD1, 5 bases. The CDR3 consists of 15 residues. V lost 2 bases and J 3 bases, leaving 14 bases between the germline ends. Germline V lookup: CDR1 MNHEY, CDR2 SVGEGT. The CDR3 here is CASSYTYRSVYEQYF. Here the CDR3 DNA reads TGTGCCAGCAGTTACACCTACAGGTCTGTCTACGAGCAGTACTTC.

The V and J genes are TRBV20-1 and TRBJ2-1, with D possibly being TRBD2 (7 bases). Matching the DNA end better, TRBJ2-7 makes the J call doubtful. CDR3 length equals 15 residues. Per germline, CDR1 DFQATT and CDR2 SNEGSKA (reference sequence). The CDR3 spells CSAGLGGTFTYEQYF. The DNA for the CDR3 is TGCAGTGCTGGACTAGGGGGGACTTTCACCTACGAGCAGTACTTC.

This sequence joins TRBV11-2 and TRBJ2-5, with D possibly matching TRBD1 (6 bases). The J call may be mistaken, given a closer DNA end match to TRBJ2-7. The V gene's germline CDR1 is SGHAT and CDR2 FQNNGV. This CDR3 contains 13 residues. The CDR3: CASSSNRVYEQYF. CDR3 DNA sequence: TGTGCCAGCAGCTCCAACAGGGTGTACGAGCAGTACTTC.

Of note for this clonotype: At one of its ends the junction is not consistent with the germline gene, which may arise from a read error. The CDR3 DNA reads TGTGCTAGCAGCCCCACCGGACAGGGCCAAGAGACCCAGTACTTC. Translating gives CASSPTGQGQETQYF. This rearrangement joins TRBV7-7 to TRBJ2-5; 8 bases agree with TRBD1. Germline V gene lookup returns CDR1 SSHAT and CDR2 FNYEAQ (reference sequence). CDR3 size: 15 residues.

This chain uses TRBV4-1 with TRBJ1-5; D is undetermined. The CDR3 runs 15 residues. Germline lookup yields CDR1 MGHRA and CDR2 YSYEKL. Trimming took off 3 bases at V and 4 bases at J, with 13 bases between the two ends. The CDR3 spells CASSHPGSVNQPQHF. CDR3 bases: TGCGCCAGCAGCCACCCGGGATCGGTAAATCAGCCCCAGCATTTT.